The rows below give T cell receptor beta chains drawn from one sample of a study of blood T cell repertoires in COVID-19. Data came from immunoSEQ multiplex PCR; TCRdb stores just in-frame clones and leaves some out. The sample includes some 71,000 clones, roughly 90% of them seen just once. The sample comprised peripheral blood. The receptors here all came from a man aged 30-40 years with acute or convalescent COVID-19. The CDR3 runs from the conserved cysteine through the conserved F or W. A D gene is named only where the DNA matches it firmly. Clone sizes are given selectively: once, few, many, or a class where the clone is expanded.

abundance: -
d_gene: -
len: 19
v_gene: TRBV1
j_gene: TRBJ2-2
CDR3nt: TGCACCAGCAGCCAAGACCCGTCACCGGGACAGGGGGCAAACGGGGAGCTGTTTTTT
CDR3aa: CTSSQDPSPGQGANGELFF

abundance: -
d_gene: -
len: 13
v_gene: TRBV11-2
j_gene: TRBJ1-1
CDR3nt: TGTGCCAGCAGCTCAAACCCGGACACTGAAGCTTTCTTT
CDR3aa: CASSSNPDTEAFF

abundance: -
d_gene: TRBD1
len: 15
v_gene: TRBV5-8
j_gene: TRBJ2-3
CDR3nt: TGTGCCAGCAGCTTCGGGACAGGGAGAACAGATACGCAGTATTTT
CDR3aa: CASSFGTGRTDTQYF

abundance: -
d_gene: TRBD2
len: 15
v_gene: TRBV7-3
j_gene: TRBJ2-3
CDR3nt: TGTGCCAGCAGCTTAGGTACTAGCGGGGCAGATACGCAGTATTTT
CDR3aa: CASSLGTSGADTQYF

abundance: -
d_gene: -
len: 14
v_gene: TRBV2
j_gene: TRBJ2-1
CDR3nt: TGTGCCAGCAAACGGGACTCTTACCCCACTGTGCAGTTCTTC
CDR3aa: CASKRDSYPTVQFF

abundance: -
d_gene: -
len: 14
v_gene: TRBV25-1
j_gene: TRBJ1-2
CDR3nt: TGTGCCAGCAGTGGACAAACAGTTCACTATGGCTACACCTTC
CDR3aa: CASSGQTVHYGYTF

abundance: -
d_gene: -
len: 16
v_gene: TRBV5-4
j_gene: TRBJ2-2
CDR3nt: TGTGCCAGCAGCACAGCGGACAGACGGAACACCGGGGAGCTGTTTTTT
CDR3aa: CASSTADRRNTGELFF

abundance: -
d_gene: -
len: 13
v_gene: TRBV5-1
j_gene: TRBJ1-1
CDR3nt: TGCGCCAGCAGCCTTCTCGACGGGGGACGGGCTTTCTTT
CDR3aa: CASSLLDGGRAFF

abundance: -
d_gene: -
len: 14
v_gene: TRBV27
j_gene: TRBJ1-1
CDR3nt: TGTGCCAGCAGTCCCAGGTGGGAGAACGCTGAAGCTTTCTTT
CDR3aa: CASSPRWENAEAFF

abundance: once
d_gene: TRBD1
len: 15
v_gene: TRBV5-6
j_gene: TRBJ2-2
CDR3nt: TGTGCCAGCAGCTTTCCCAGGGGGCTGGGCGGGGAGCTGTTTTTT
CDR3aa: CASSFPRGLGGELFF

abundance: once
d_gene: -
len: 15
v_gene: TRBV27
j_gene: TRBJ2-1
CDR3nt: TGTGCCAGCAGTTTTTCGAGCGGGCCAGTCGATGAGCAGTTCTTC
CDR3aa: CASSFSSGPVDEQFF

abundance: -
d_gene: -
len: 13
v_gene: TRBV5-5
j_gene: TRBJ1-2
CDR3nt: TGTGCCAGCAGCTTGGGGCAGGGTTTCGGCTACACCTTC
CDR3aa: CASSLGQGFGYTF

abundance: once
d_gene: -
len: 15
v_gene: TRBV24-1
j_gene: TRBJ2-3
CDR3nt: TGTGCCACCAGTCTAGGAGACCAAGGCACAGATACGCAGTATTTT
CDR3aa: CATSLGDQGTDTQYF

abundance: -
d_gene: -
len: 14
v_gene: TRBV9
j_gene: TRBJ1-1
CDR3nt: TGTGCCAGCAGCGTAGACAGGTTGAACACTGAAGCTTTCTTT
CDR3aa: CASSVDRLNTEAFF

abundance: few
d_gene: -
len: 16
v_gene: TRBV13
j_gene: TRBJ1-1
CDR3nt: TGTGCCAGCAGCCCGACTGGGGGGGGATCGGACACTGAAGCTTTCTTT
CDR3aa: CASSPTGGGSDTEAFF

abundance: -
d_gene: -
len: 15
v_gene: TRBV9
j_gene: TRBJ1-4
CDR3nt: TGTGCCAGCAGCCCCCTGGGGGGGGCGGGGGAAAAACTGTTTTTT
CDR3aa: CASSPLGGAGEKLFF

abundance: -
d_gene: -
len: 17
v_gene: TRBV11-2
j_gene: TRBJ1-5
CDR3nt: TGTGCCAGCAGCTTAGATACTGTACCAGGCGGGAATCAGCCCCAGCATTTT
CDR3aa: CASSLDTVPGGNQPQHF

abundance: few
d_gene: TRBD2
len: 15
v_gene: TRBV6-2/TRBV6-3
j_gene: TRBJ2-7
CDR3nt: TGTGCCAGCAGTCCCGGACTAGCGGGAGTAGACGAGCAGTACTTC
CDR3aa: CASSPGLAGVDEQYF

abundance: -
d_gene: TRBD2
len: 18
v_gene: TRBV5-5
j_gene: TRBJ2-2
CDR3nt: TGTGCCAGCAGCTTGGGGAGGACTAGCGGGGCGAACACCGGGGAGCTGTTTTTT
CDR3aa: CASSLGRTSGANTGELFF

abundance: -
d_gene: TRBD1
len: 14
v_gene: TRBV5-1
j_gene: TRBJ2-7
CDR3nt: TGCGCCAGCAGCGTCCGGGACAGCTCCTACGAGCAGTACTTC
CDR3aa: CASSVRDSSYEQYF